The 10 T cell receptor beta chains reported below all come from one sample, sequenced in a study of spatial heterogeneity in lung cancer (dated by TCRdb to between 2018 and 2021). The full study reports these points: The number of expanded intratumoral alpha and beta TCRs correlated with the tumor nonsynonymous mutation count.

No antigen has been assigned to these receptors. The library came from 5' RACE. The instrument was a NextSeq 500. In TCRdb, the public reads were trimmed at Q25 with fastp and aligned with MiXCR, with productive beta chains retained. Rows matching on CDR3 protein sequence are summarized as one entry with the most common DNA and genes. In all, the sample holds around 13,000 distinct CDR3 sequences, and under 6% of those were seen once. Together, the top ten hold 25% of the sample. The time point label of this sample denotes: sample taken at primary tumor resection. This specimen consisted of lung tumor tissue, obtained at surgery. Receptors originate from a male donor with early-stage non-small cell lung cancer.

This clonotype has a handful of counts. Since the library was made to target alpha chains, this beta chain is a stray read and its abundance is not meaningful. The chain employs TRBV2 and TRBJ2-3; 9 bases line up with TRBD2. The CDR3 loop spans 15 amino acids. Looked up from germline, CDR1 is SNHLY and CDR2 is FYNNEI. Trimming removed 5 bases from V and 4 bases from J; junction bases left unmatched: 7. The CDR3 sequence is CASSRGLASADTQYF. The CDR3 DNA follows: TGTGCCAGCAGTCGCGGACTAGCGTCGGCAGATACGCAGTATTTT.

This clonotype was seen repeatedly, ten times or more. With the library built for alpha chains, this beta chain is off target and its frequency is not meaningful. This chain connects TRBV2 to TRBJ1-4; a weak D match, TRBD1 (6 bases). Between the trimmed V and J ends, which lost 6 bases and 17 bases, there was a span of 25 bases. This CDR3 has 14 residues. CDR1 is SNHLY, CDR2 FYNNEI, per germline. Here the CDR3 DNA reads TGTGCCAGCAGCTCGGACAGCAAGGGAGGTACGGGATTTTTT. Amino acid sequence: CASSSDSKGGTGFF.

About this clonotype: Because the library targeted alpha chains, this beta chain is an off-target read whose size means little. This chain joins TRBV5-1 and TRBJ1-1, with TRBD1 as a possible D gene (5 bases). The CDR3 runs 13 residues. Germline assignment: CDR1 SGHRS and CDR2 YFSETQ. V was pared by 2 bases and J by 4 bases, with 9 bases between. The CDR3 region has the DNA TGCGCCAGCAGCTTACGGGGGTTCACTGAAGCTTTCTTT. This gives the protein CASSLRGFTEAFF.

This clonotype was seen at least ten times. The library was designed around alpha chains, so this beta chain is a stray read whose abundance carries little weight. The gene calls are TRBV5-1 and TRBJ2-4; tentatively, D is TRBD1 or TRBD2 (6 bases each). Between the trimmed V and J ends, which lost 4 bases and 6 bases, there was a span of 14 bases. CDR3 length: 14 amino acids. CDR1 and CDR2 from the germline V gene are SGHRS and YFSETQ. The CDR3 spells CASSPPGAPNIQYF. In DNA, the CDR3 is TGCGCCAGCAGCCCCCCGGGGGCACCAAACATTCAGTACTTC.

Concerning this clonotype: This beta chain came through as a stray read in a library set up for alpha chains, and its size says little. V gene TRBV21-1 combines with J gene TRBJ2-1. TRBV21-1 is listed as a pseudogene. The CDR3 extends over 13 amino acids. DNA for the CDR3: TGTGCCAGCAGCAAGATCGCTTGCAATGAGCAGTTCTTC. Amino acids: CASSKIACNEQFF.

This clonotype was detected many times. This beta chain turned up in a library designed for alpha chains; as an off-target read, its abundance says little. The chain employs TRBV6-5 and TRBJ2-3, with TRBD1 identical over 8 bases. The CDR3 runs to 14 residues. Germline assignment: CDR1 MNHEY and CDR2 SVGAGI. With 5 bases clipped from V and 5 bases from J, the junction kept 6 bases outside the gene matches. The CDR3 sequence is CASSTRQGIDTQYF. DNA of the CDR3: TGTGCCAGCAGTACCAGACAGGGGATAGATACGCAGTATTTT.

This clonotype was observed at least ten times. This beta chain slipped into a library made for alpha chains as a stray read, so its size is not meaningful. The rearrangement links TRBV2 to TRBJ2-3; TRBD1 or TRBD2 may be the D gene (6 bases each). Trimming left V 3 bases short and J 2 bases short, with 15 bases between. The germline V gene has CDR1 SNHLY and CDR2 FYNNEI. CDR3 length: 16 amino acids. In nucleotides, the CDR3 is TGTGCCAGCAGTGATTCGGGGGCCTTGTCCACAGATACGCAGTATTTT. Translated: CASSDSGALSTDTQYF.

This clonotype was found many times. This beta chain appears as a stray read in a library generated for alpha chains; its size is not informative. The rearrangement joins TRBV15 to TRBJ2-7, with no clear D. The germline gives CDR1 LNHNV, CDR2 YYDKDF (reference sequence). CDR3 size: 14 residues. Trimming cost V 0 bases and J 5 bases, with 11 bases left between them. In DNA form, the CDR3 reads TGTGCCACCAGCAGAGATACCTCCGGCCACGAGCAGTACTTC. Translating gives CATSRDTSGHEQYF.

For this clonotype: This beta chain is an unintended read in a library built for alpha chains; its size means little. The CDR3 nucleotides read TGTGCCAGCAGTCAGAATAATGAAAAACTGTTTTTT. Amino acids: CASSQNNEKLFF. The chain has TRBV6-2 or TRBV6-3 and TRBJ1-4; D is unclear. The germline V gene has CDR1 MNHEY and CDR2 SVGEGT. Between the trimmed V and J ends, which lost 5 bases and 4 bases, there was a span of 5 bases. The CDR3 loop spans 12 amino acids.

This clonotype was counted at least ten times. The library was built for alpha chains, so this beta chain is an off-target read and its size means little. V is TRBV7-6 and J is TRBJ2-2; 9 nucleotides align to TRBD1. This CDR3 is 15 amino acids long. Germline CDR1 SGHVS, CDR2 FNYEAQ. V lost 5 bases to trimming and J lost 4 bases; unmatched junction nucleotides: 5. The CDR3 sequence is CASSPRTGATGELFF. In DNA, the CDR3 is TGTGCCAGCAGCCCAAGGACAGGGGCCACCGGGGAGCTGTTTTTT.